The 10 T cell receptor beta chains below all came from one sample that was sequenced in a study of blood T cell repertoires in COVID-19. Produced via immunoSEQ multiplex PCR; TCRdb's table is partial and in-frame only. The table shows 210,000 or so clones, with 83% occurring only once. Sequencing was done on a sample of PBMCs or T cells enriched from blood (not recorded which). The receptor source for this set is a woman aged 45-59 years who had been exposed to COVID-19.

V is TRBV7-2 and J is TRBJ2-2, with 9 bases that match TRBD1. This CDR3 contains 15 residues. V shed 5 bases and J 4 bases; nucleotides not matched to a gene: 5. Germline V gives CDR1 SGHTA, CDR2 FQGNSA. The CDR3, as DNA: TGTGCCAGCAGCCGGACAGGGGCCATCACCGGGGAGCTGTTTTTT. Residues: CASSRTGAITGELFF.

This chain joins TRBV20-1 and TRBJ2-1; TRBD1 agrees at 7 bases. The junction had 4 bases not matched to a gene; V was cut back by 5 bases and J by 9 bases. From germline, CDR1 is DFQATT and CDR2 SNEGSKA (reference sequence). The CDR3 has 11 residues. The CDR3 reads CSAQGVGEQFF. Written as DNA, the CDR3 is TGCAGTGCTCAGGGGGTCGGTGAGCAGTTCTTC.

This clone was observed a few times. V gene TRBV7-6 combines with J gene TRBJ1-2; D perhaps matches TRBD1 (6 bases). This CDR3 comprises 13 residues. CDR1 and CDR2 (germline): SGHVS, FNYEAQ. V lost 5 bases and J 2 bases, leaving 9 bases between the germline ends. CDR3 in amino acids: CASSPGVNYGYTF. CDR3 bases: TGTGCCAGCAGCCCAGGGGTAAACTATGGCTACACCTTC. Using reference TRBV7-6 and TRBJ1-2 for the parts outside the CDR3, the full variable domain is GAGVSQSPRYKVTKRGQDVALRCDPISGHVSLYWYRQALGQGPEFLTYFNYEAQQDKSGLPNDRFSAERPEGSISTLTIQRTEQRDSAMYRCASSPGVNYGYTFGSGTRLTVV.

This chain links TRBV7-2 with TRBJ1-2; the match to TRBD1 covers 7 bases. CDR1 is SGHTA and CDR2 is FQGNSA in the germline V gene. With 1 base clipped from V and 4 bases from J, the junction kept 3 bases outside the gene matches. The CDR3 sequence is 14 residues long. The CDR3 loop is CASSLDPGGYGYTF. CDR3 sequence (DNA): TGTGCCAGCAGCTTAGACCCAGGGGGCTATGGCTACACCTTC.

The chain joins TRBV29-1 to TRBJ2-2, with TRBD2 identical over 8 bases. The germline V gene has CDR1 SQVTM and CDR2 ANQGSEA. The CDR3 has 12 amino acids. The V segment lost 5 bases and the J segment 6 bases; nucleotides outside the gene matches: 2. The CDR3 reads CSVHSGAGELFF. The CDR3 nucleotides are TGCAGCGTTCATAGCGGGGCCGGGGAGCTGTTTTTT.

The CDR3, as DNA: TGTGCCAGCTTCACCCGGGACAGGGACTACGAGCAGTACTTC. It yields the protein CASFTRDRDYEQYF. This sequence joins TRBV28 and TRBJ2-7; 9 bases are shared with TRBD1. CDR3 size: 14 residues. V shed 8 bases, J shed 3 bases, and the junction held 8 bases outside the gene matches. Germline V gives CDR1 MDHEN, CDR2 SYDVKM. Full variable domain (rest looked up from reference TRBV28 and TRBJ2-7): DVKVTQSSRYLVKRTGEKVFLECVQDMDHENMFWYRQDPGLGLRLIYFSYDVKMKEKGDIPEGYSVSREKKERFSLILESASTNQTSMYLCASFTRDRDYEQYFGPGTRLTVT.

This CDR3 is CASSLQGLSNQPQHF. The CDR3, as DNA: TGTGCCAGCAGCCTACAGGGATTGAGCAATCAGCCCCAGCATTTT. The V call is TRBV6-2 or TRBV6-3, the J call TRBJ1-5, with D tentatively TRBD1 (6 bases). The CDR3 length is 15 residues. The ends were cut back, 6 bases at V and 1 base at J, with 13 bases in the middle. CDR1 is MNHEY, CDR2 SVGEGT, per germline.

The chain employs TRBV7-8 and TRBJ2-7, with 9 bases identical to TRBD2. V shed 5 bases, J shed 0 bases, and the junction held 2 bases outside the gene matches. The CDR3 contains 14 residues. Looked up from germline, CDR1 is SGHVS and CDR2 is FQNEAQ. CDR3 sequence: CASSISGGSYEQYF. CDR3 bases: TGTGCCAGCAGCATTAGCGGGGGCTCCTACGAGCAGTACTTC. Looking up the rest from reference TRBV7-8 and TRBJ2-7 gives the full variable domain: GAGVSQSPRYKVAKRGQDVALRCDPISGHVSLFWYQQALGQGPEFLTYFQNEAQLDKSGLPSDRFFAERPEGSVSTLKIQRTQQEDSAVYLCASSISGGSYEQYFGPGTRLTVT.

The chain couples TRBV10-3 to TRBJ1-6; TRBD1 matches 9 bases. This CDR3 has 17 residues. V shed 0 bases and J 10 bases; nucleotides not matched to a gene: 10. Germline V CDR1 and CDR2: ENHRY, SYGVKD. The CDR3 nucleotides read TGTGCCATCAGTGAGTCGGGGGGGGGACAGGGAGGATCACCCCTCCACTTT. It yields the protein CAISESGGGQGGSPLHF.

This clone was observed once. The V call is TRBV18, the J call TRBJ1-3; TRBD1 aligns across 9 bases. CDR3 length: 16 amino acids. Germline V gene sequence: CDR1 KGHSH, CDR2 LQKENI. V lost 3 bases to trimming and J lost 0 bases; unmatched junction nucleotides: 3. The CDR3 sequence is CASSPTGQGSGNTIYF. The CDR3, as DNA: TGTGCCAGCTCACCCACGGGACAGGGCTCTGGAAACACCATATATTTT.